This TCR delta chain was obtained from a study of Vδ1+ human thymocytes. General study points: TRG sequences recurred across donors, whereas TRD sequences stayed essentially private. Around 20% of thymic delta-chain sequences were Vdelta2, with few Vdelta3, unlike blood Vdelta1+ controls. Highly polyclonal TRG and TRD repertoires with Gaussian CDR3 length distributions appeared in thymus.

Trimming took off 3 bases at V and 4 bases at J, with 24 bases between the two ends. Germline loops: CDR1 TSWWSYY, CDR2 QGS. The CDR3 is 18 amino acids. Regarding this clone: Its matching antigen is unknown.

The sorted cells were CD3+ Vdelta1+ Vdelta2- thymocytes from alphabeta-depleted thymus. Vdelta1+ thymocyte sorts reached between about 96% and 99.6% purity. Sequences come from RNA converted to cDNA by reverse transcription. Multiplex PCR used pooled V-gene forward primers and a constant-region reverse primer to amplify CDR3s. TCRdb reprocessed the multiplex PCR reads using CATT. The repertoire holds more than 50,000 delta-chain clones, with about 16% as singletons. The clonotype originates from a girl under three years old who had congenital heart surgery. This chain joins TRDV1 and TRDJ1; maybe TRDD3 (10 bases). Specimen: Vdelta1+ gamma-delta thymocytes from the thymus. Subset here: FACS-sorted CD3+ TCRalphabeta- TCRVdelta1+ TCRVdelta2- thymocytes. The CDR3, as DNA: TGTGCTCTTGGGGACGGCCTTCCTACGGGGGATACGCACGATAAACTCATCTTT. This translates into CALGDGLPTGDTHDKLIF.